The 2 T cell receptor beta chains presented below share a single source sample, sequenced in a study of blood T cell repertoires in COVID-19. Some clones are missing from TCRdb's copy, which holds only in-frame ones; the method was immunoSEQ multiplex PCR. Here the sample spans about 150,000 clones, 88% being singletons. Sequencing was carried out using peripheral blood. The receptors were sampled from a human donor in a cohort sampled during active COVID-19.

The chain is built from TRBV29-1 and TRBJ2-1; D is unresolved. V lost 7 bases to trimming and J lost 0 bases, with 10 bases between them. Germline V gives CDR1 SQVTM, CDR2 ANQGSEA. The length of the CDR3 is 13 residues. As DNA, the CDR3 is TGCAGCGGCCAGGTGAGCTCCTACAATGAGCAGTTCTTC. Protein: CSGQVSSYNEQFF.

This clone was found once. This chain uses TRBV3-1 (or the pseudogene TRBV3-2) with TRBJ1-3, with no clear D. This CDR3 spans 18 amino acids. Trimming removed 1 base at V and 1 base at J, with 17 bases between. Germline loops: CDR1 LGHDT, CDR2 YNNKEL (reference sequence). The CDR3 nucleotides are TGTGCCAGCAGCCAAGTGAGGCCAGGAGGGTATTCTGGAAACACCATATATTTT. Residues: CASSQVRPGGYSGNTIYF.